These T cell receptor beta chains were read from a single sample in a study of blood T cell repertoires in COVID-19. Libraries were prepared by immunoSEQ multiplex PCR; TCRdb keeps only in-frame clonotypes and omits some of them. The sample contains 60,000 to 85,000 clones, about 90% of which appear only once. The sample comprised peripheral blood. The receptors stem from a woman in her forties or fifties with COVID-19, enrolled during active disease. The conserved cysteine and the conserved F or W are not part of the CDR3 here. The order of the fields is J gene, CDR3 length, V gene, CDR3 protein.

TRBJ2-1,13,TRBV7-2,ASSPRASGSGEQF
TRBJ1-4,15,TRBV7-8,ASSLVVRAATNEKLF
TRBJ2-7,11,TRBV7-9,ASSRTGPYEQY
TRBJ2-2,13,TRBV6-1,ASSELAGGPGELF
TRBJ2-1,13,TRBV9,ASSPSASVYNEQF
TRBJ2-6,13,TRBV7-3,ASSLGGAWANVLT
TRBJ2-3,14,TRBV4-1,ASSRTSIGSTDTQY
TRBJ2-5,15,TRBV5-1,ASSWGLLASLKETQY
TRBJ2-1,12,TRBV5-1,AGASGEAYNEQF
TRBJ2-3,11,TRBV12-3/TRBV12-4,ASSQTSTDTQY
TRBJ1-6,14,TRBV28,ASRTHHGGAGSPLH
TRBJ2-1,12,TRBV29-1,SVVGLAVYNEQF
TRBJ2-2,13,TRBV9,ASSHDRANTGELF
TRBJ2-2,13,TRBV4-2,ASSQPGTATGELF
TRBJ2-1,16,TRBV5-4,ASSTGLGIPGGSNEQF
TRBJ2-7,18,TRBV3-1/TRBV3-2,ASSLRVTRLGRGFSYEQY
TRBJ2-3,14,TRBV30,ALQGETGVSTDTQY
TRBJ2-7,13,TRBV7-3,ASSLRNGGSYEQY
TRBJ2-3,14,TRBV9,ASSVGSSPSTDTQY
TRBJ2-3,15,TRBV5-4,AISRLAGGPSTDTQY
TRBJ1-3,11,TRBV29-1,SVARATGNTIY
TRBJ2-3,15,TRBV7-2,ASSLTPRAGSTDTQY
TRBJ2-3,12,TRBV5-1,ASSLDPGGDTQY
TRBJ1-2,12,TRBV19,ASRPGGTNYGYT
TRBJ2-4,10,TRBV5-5,ASYSVENIQY
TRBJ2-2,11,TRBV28,ASSLVSVGELF
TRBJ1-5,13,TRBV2,ASSEAAGGNQPQH
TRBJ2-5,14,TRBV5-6,ASSPTGLAGEETQY
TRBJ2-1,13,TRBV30,AWRPGLTPYNEQF